This T cell receptor (beta chain) was sequenced for a study of CD4+ T cells in melanoma. Libraries were prepared by immunoSEQ multiplex PCR; TCRdb keeps only in-frame clonotypes and omits some of them. The sample holds more than 15,000 clones, 81% seen once. The CDR3 extends over 13 amino acids. Germline assignment: CDR1 LNHDA and CDR2 SQIVND (reference sequence). V shed 3 bases and J 13 bases; nucleotides not matched to a gene: 4. The J gene is TRBJ2-2, the V gene TRBV19; 11 bases align to TRBD2. Sequencing input: cells from a culture (not recorded whether cultured in vitro). The origin of this receptor is a human donor with melanoma. The CDR3 is CASSISGRERLFF. The CDR3 DNA reads as TGTGCCAGTAGTATTAGCGGGAGGGAAAGGCTGTTTTTT.